The 17 T cell receptor beta chains below come from one sample, sequenced in a study of shared clonotypes between healthy human individuals (dated by TCRdb to about 2020). The library came from the immunoSEQ multiplex PCR assay. The source is immuneACCESS, and TCRdb retained only in-frame sequences with V and J called. Part of the clones is not carried over; for the studies checked, unresolved V genes explain less than half of this, and the remainder is unexplained. Recorded for this sample are hundreds of thousands of clones; less than 85% of them occurred a single time. Jointly, the top ten make up approximately 1.7% of the sample. The material sequenced was memory CD4+ T cells sorted from blood. Sample cell subset or site, as interpreted from the label and publication: CD45RA-negative fraction. The receptors were sampled from a woman in her 30s in good health.

This clone was seen repeatedly, ten times or more. A read error may explain this, as a much larger clone is one base away. The sample contains more than one DNA sequence encoding this CDR3. The chain employs TRBV15 and TRBJ1-4; TRBD1 aligns across 8 bases. Germline V lookup: CDR1 LNHNV, CDR2 YYDKDF (reference sequence). V lost 1 base and J lost 8; bases outside the gene matches: 3. The length of the CDR3 is 14 residues. Written as DNA, the CDR3 is TGTGCCACCAGCAGAGGACAGGGGAACGAAAAACTGTTTTTT. Its protein product is CATSRGQGNEKLFF. The whole variable domain, remainder taken from reference TRBV15 and TRBJ1-4, is DAMVIQNPRYQVTQFGKPVTLSCSQTLNHNVMYWYQQKSSQAPKLLFHYYDKDFNNEADTPDNFQSRRPNTSFCFLDIRSPGLGDTAMYLCATSRGQGNEKLFFGSGTQLSVL.

The rearrangement links TRBV27 to TRBJ1-5; D gene unclear. The germline gives CDR1 MNHEY, CDR2 SMNVEV (reference sequence). The CDR3 is 14 amino acids. Deletions cut 3 bases from V and 3 bases from J, with 9 bases between. CDR3 bases: TGTGCCAGCAGTTTCGCGGGATACAATCAGCCCCAGCATTTT. Protein sequence: CASSFAGYNQPQHF.

The chain carries TRBV21-1 and TRBJ1-6. TRBV21-1 is shown as a pseudogene. The CDR3 is 13 amino acids. CDR3 nucleotide sequence: TGTGCCAGCAGCACCGGGGGTCATTCACCCCTCCACTTT. As protein: CASSTGGHSPLHF.

This clone has a count of ten or more. The chain couples TRBV7-2 to TRBJ1-5; D ambiguous. Germline-derived CDR1 and CDR2 are SGHTA and FQGNSA. V was cut by 8 bases and J by 2 bases, with 13 bases left in between. CDR3 length: 14 amino acids. The CDR3 nucleotides are TGTGCCAGCCTGTTGACCTATGGCAATCAGCCCCAGCATTTT. It encodes CASLLTYGNQPQHF.

This rearrangement joins TRBV7-3 to TRBJ2-1; D unresolved. The CDR3 has 15 amino acids. V lost 1 base to trimming and J lost 7 bases, with 14 bases between them. In germline, CDR1 is SGHTA, CDR2 FQGTGA. The CDR3: CASSLSLGFDNEQFF. The CDR3 nucleotides are TGTGCCAGCAGCTTAAGTCTTGGCTTTGATAATGAGCAGTTCTTC.

The chain recombines TRBV19 with TRBJ1-5, with 7 bases identical to TRBD1. The J segment lost 0 bases and the V segment lost 5 bases, leaving 7 bases of the junction unmatched. Germline lookup yields CDR1 LNHDA and CDR2 SQIVND (reference sequence). The CDR3 runs 16 residues. Here the CDR3 reads CASSQNDRVSNQPQHF. The CDR3 nucleotides are TGTGCCAGTAGTCAGAACGACAGGGTTAGCAATCAGCCCCAGCATTTT.

This clone was detected a few times. This sequence joins TRBV11-2 and TRBJ2-7; the match to TRBD2 covers 9 bases. CDR1 is SGHAT and CDR2 is FQNNGV in the germline V gene. V trimming: 4 bases; J trimming: 0 bases; junction bases outside the gene matches: 7. The CDR3 has 16 amino acids. Here the CDR3 DNA reads TGTGCCAGCAGCTCCCGATCAGCGGGAGGCTCCTACGAGCAGTACTTC. Its protein is CASSSRSAGGSYEQYF.

The rearrangement links TRBV28 to TRBJ2-3; 9 bases agree with TRBD1. The trim removed 7 bases at V and 5 bases at J, leaving 7 bases unmatched. Germline V gene data show CDR1 as MDHEN and CDR2 as SYDVKM. The CDR3 is 14 amino acids. CDR3 DNA sequence: TGTGCCAGCAACCCGGGACAGGGTATAGATACGCAGTATTTT. Translating it yields CASNPGQGIDTQYF.

The chain is built from TRBV5-4 and TRBJ1-4; D unclear. Between the trimmed V and J ends, which lost 1 base and 4 bases, there was a span of 17 bases. Germline V gene lookup returns CDR1 SGHNT and CDR2 YYREEE (reference sequence). The CDR3 is 17 amino acids. The CDR3 spells CASSLMTLQSSNEKLFF. As DNA, the CDR3 is TGTGCCAGCAGCTTGATGACGCTACAGAGCAGTAATGAAAAACTGTTTTTT.

The chain links TRBV5-5 to TRBJ2-7; D unclear. Germline values: CDR1 SGHKS, CDR2 YYEKEE (reference sequence). The CDR3 is 11 residues long. Trimming removed 0 bases at V and 11 bases at J, with 9 bases between. In DNA form, the CDR3 reads TGTGCCAGCAGCTTGGCTGGGTTTGAGTACTTC. Protein product: CASSLAGFEYF.

The V gene is TRBV30, the J gene TRBJ1-3; D gene ambiguous. The V end was cut by 2 bases, the J end by 0 bases, with 2 bases between. The CDR3 extends over 12 amino acids. CDR1 is GTSNPN, CDR2 SVGIG, per germline (reference sequence). CDR3: CAWSFSGNTIYF. The CDR3 bases are TGTGCCTGGAGTTTCTCTGGAAACACCATATATTTT.

This clone was detected only a few times. The J gene is TRBJ2-5, the V gene TRBV4-1; D not certain. Trimming removed 1 base from V and 3 bases from J, with 9 bases in between. CDR3 length: 14 residues. In germline, CDR1 is MGHRA, CDR2 YSYEKL. CDR3 region: CASSQVRREETQYF. CDR3 bases: TGCGCCAGCAGCCAAGTTAGACGGGAAGAGACCCAGTACTTC.

V and J are TRBV18 and TRBJ2-3; the match to TRBD1 covers 9 bases. V lost 5 bases, J lost 4 bases, and 1 base stayed unmatched. The CDR3 extends over 13 amino acids. Germline CDR1 reads KGHSH; CDR2 reads LQKENI. The CDR3 DNA sequence: TGTGCCAGCTCAGGGGACAGGGCAGATACGCAGTATTTT. Translation: CASSGDRADTQYF. The whole variable domain, filled in from reference TRBV18 and TRBJ2-3, reads NAGVMQNPRHLVRRRGQEARLRCSPMKGHSHVYWYRQLPEEGLKFMVYLQKENIIDESGMPKERFSAEFPKEGPSILRIQQVVRGDSAAYFCASSGDRADTQYFGPGTRLTVL.

The CDR3, as DNA: TGTGCCAGCAGCCAAGGTATTAGCCCCCTTGCCTACAATGAGCAGTTCTTC. Amino acids: CASSQGISPLAYNEQFF. This chain connects TRBV14 to TRBJ2-1; D gene unclear. The V gene's germline CDR1 is SGHDN and CDR2 FVKESK. This CDR3 comprises 17 residues. V was cut by 1 base and J by 2 bases, with 15 bases left in between.

To note about this clone: Other DNA sequences from this sample encode an identical CDR3 as well. The chain employs TRBV28 and TRBJ2-5; D is ambiguous. The CDR3 has 13 amino acids. V was pared by 5 bases and J by 2 bases, with 9 bases between. Germline V gene data show CDR1 as MDHEN and CDR2 as SYDVKM. The CDR3 spells CASSPSIQETQYF. The CDR3 coding sequence is TGTGCCAGCAGTCCGTCAATACAAGAGACCCAGTACTTC.

The V gene is TRBV28, the J gene TRBJ1-4; 12 bases are shared with TRBD1. This CDR3 region has 13 residues. The trim removed 3 bases at V and 14 bases at J, leaving 4 bases unmatched. The germline V gene encodes CDR1 MDHEN and CDR2 SYDVKM. In nucleotides, the CDR3 is TGTGCCAGCAGTTTGGGACAGGGGGCCCGTCTGTTTTTT. Translating it yields CASSLGQGARLFF.

The chain employs TRBV7-9 and TRBJ1-2; tentatively, D is TRBD1 (6 bases). Germline CDR1 and CDR2: SEHNR and FQNEAQ (reference sequence). This CDR3 is 17 amino acids long. Trimming pared 2 bases from V and 6 bases from J, leaving 22 bases between. CDR3 region: CASSLNLMQGSGDGYTF. CDR3 in DNA: TGTGCCAGCAGCTTAAATTTGATGCAGGGGTCGGGTGATGGCTACACCTTC. The variable domain in full, completed from reference TRBV7-9 and TRBJ1-2, reads DTGVSQNPRHKITKRGQNVTFRCDPISEHNRLYWYRQTLGQGPEFLTYFQNEAQLEKSRLLSDRFSAERPKGSFSTLEIQRTEQGDSAMYLCASSLNLMQGSGDGYTFGSGTRLTVV.